This T cell receptor (beta chain) was identified in a study of identical twins. Study-wide points: Cord blood's abundant beta clonotypes had fewer insertions, unlike memory repertoires.

The germline V and J ends were trimmed by 7 bases and 5 bases, with 14 bases remaining between them. Germline V CDR1 and CDR2: SNHLY, FYNNEI. The CDR3 contains 14 residues. A remark on this clonotype: Its antigen is currently unknown.

TCRdb re-called the 5' RACE reads through MiXCR, storing one row per CDR3 protein. The table shows 200,000 to 300,000 distinct CDR3 sequences, with roughly 7% occurring only once. This same sample was also taken into another study, of yellow fever vaccine responses in identical twins.

What was sequenced was memory (CD45RO+) T cells sorted from blood. The chain joins TRBV2 to TRBJ2-2; maybe TRBD2 (5 bases). This receptor was taken from a young woman in good health. CDR3: CASNPSPSTGELFF. In DNA form, the CDR3 reads TGTGCCAGCAACCCTAGCCCGAGTACCGGGGAGCTGTTTTTT.